This T cell receptor (beta chain) came from a study of blood T cell repertoires in COVID-19. Overall study: T cells, B-cell-depleted T cells, or PBMCs provided the cDNA or gDNA that served as material.

V was pared by 5 bases and J by 5 bases, with 6 bases of the junction left unmatched. Looked up from germline, CDR1 is MRHNA and CDR2 is SNTAGT. This CDR3 is 14 amino acids long. Assay used: immunoSEQ multiplex PCR; TCRdb lists only in-frame clones, some missing. The sample records 150,000 to 200,000 clones, 65% to 85% being singletons. The receptor was isolated from a human donor with acute or convalescent COVID-19. The donor label of this sample is uncertain. Source material: peripheral blood. The chain uses TRBV6-4 and TRBJ2-3, with 8 positions matching TRBD1. CDR3 in DNA: TGTGCCAGCAGTCCCGACAGGGGCAGAGATACGCAGTATTTT. It translates to CASSPDRGRDTQYF.